This T cell receptor beta chain was retrieved from a study of T cell changes during pregnancy in multiple sclerosis. This table comes from immunoSEQ multiplex PCR, and its TCRdb copy is limited to in-frame clones, with some not included. In the table there are tens of thousands of clones, more than 90% of which are singletons. This clone was seen a single time. The receptor was isolated from a female donor with multiple sclerosis, enrolled in a pregnancy study. Sequencing was performed on peripheral blood, taken in the second trimester of pregnancy.

CDR3 residues: CATTGREAGANVLTF. The CDR3 coding sequence is TGTGCCACCACGGGGCGGGAGGCTGGGGCCAACGTCCTGACTTTC. V is TRBV4-2 and J is TRBJ2-6, with 8 bases lining up with TRBD2. This CDR3 has 15 residues. The V segment lost 10 bases and the J segment 2 bases; nucleotides outside the gene matches: 7. Per the germline V gene, CDR1 is LGHNA and CDR2 is YNFKEQ.